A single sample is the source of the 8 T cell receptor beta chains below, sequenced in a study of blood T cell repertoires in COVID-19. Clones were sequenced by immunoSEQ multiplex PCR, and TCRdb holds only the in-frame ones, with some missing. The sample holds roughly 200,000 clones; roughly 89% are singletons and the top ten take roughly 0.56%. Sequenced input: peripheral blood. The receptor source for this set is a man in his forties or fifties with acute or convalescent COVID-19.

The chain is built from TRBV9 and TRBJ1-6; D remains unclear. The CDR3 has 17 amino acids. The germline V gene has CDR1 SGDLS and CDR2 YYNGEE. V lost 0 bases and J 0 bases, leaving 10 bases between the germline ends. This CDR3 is CASSVASTSSYNSPLHF. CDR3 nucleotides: TGTGCCAGCAGCGTAGCGTCAACAAGCTCCTATAATTCACCCCTCCACTTT.

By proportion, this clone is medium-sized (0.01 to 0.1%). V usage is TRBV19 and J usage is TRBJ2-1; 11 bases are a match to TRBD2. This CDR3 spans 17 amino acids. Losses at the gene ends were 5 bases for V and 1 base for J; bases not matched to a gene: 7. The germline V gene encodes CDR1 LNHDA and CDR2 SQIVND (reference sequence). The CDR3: CASSPQLAGGSYNEQFF. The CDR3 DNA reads TGTGCCAGTAGTCCGCAGCTAGCGGGAGGTTCCTACAATGAGCAGTTCTTC.

DNA of the CDR3: TGCGCCAGCAGCCAAGATGGGGCGGGGTCGGATACGCAGTATTTT. Translated, it gives CASSQDGAGSDTQYF. J is TRBJ2-3 and V is TRBV4-3, with D perhaps TRBD2 (6 bases). The CDR3 extends over 15 amino acids. The V gene lost 0 bases and the J gene lost 6 bases, with 13 bases spanning the gap. Germline CDR1 is LGHNA and CDR2 is YSLEER.

The CDR3 sequence: CASSVGQGMEKLFF. CDR3 nucleotide sequence: TGTGCCAGCAGCGTAGGACAGGGGATGGAAAAACTGTTTTTT. The V call is TRBV11-1, the J call TRBJ1-4; TRBD1 agrees at 9 bases. The CDR3 spans 14 residues. V was clipped by 5 bases and J by 8 bases; unmatched bases: 6. The V gene's germline CDR1 is SGHAT and CDR2 FQDESV (reference sequence).

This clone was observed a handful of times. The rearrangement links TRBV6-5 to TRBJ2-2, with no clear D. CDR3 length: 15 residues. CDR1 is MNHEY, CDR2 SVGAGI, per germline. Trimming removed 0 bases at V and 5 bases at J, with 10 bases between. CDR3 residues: CASSYSGRFTGELFF. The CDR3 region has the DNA TGTGCCAGCAGTTACTCGGGCAGGTTTACCGGGGAGCTGTTTTTT.

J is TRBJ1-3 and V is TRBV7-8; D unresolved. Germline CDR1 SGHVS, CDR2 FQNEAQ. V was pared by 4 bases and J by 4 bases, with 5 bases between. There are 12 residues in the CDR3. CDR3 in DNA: TGTGCCAGCAGCTCCCTGGGAAACACCATATATTTT. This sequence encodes CASSSLGNTIYF.

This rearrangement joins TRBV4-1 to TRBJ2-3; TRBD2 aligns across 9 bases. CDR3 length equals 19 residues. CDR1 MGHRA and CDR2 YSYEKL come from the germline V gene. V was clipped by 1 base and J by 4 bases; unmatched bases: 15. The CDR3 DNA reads TGCGCCAGCAGCCAAGGTGTTTCGGGTCGCGGGGGGGCCGCAGATACGCAGTATTTT. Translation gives CASSQGVSGRGGAADTQYF.

The chain's CDR3 is CASSVQDWDSPLHF. The CDR3 DNA follows: TGTGCCAGCAGCGTACAGGATTGGGATTCACCCCTCCACTTT. The chain joins TRBV5-6 to TRBJ1-6, with D perhaps matching TRBD1 (5 bases). Per the germline V gene, CDR1 is SGHDT and CDR2 is YYEEEE. V lost 4 bases and J lost 8, with 13 bases in between. The CDR3 length is 14 residues.